The clone carrying this TCR beta chain was observed a handful of times. Its antigen is unknown. This CDR3 contains 13 residues. The V gene lost 1 base and the J gene lost 10 bases, with 11 bases spanning the gap. The germline V gene has CDR1 SGHDN and CDR2 FVKESK. This sample stems from a study of OX40 agonist ivuxolimab in advanced cancers. Study-level background: The dose-escalation cohort had hepatocellular carcinoma, melanoma, renal cell or head and neck cancer. Partial response was recorded in three patients: one hepatocellular carcinoma and two cutaneous melanoma cases. The study, taken as a whole, reports: In the 0.1 to 3.0 mg/kg range, CD4+ and CD8+ blood T cells had expanded clonally by week 6. Relative to CD4+ cells, CD8+ T cells on average had more expanded clones.

Profiling relied on immunoSEQ multiplex PCR, and the TCRdb table lists in-frame clones only, not all of them. The sample lists about 73,000 clones, 80% to 95% seen once, with around 0.51% in the top ten. The sequence was collected from an adult with an advanced solid tumor such as melanoma, head and neck, liver or kidney cancer. The gene calls are TRBV14 and TRBJ2-1; D perhaps matches TRBD2 (6 bases). The sample here was CD4+ or CD8+ T cells sorted from blood, taken in a trial of the OX40 agonist ivuxolimab. CDR3 nucleotide sequence: TGTGCCAGCAGCCAAGTAAGAAGCGGGGAGCAGTTCTTC. This translates into CASSQVRSGEQFF.